The TCR beta chain under discussion was sequenced for a study of T cell responses to AZD1222 COVID-19 vaccine. Study results and caveats: Epitopes outside B.1.351 and B.1.1.7 mutated regions reportedly drew nearly half of spike TCRs. Donors were chiefly white British, with a greater number of females, and clonal diversity was perhaps underestimated. Two AZD1222 administrations were followed by greater Spike-specific TCR breadth and depth.

The ends lost 5 bases at V and 2 bases at J; junction bases unmatched: 6. The CDR3 totals 16 residues. CDR1 is SNHLY and CDR2 is FYNNEI in the germline V gene. With regard to this clone: Its target is unknown.

Sequencing used immunoSEQ multiplex PCR; TCRdb keeps in-frame clones, though not all of them. The sample yields about 89,000 clones, under 95% seen once. The chain employs TRBV2 and TRBJ2-2; 9 positions agree with TRBD1. This TCR was sampled from an adult who received the AZD1222 COVID-19 vaccine. Sequenced material: peripheral blood, taken 28 days after the second AZD1222 dose. The CDR3 sequence is CASSPVTGGNTGELFF. Here the CDR3 DNA reads TGTGCCAGCAGTCCTGTTACAGGGGGCAACACCGGGGAGCTGTTTTTT.